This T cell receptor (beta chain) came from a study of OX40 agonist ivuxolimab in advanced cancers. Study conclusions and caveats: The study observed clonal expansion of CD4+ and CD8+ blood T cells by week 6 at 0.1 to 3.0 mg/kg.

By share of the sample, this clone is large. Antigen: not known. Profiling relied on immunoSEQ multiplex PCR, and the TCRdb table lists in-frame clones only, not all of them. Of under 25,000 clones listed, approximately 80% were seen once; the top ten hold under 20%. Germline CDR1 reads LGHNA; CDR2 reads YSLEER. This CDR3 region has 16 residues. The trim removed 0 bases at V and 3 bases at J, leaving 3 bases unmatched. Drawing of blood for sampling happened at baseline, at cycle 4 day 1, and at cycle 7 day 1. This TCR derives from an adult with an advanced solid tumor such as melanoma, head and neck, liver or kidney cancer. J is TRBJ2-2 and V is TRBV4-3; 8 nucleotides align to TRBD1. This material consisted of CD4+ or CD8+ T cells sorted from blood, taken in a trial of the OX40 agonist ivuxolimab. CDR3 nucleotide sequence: TGCGCCAGCAGCCAAGACTCGACAGGGGACACCGGGGAGCTGTTTTTT. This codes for CASSQDSTGDTGELFF.